This is a list of T cell receptor beta chains from one sample in a study of vaccination and CD4 T cells after COVID-19. Via MiXCR, TCRdb re-called the PCR reads, giving one row per CDR3 protein. The sample lists about 14,000 distinct CDR3 sequences; roughly 55% were seen once. Their antigen targets remain unknown. Material for sequencing was CD4+ T cells from blood, cultured in vitro. These receptors all come from a human donor who had recovered from COVID-19. CDR3s include the opening cysteine and the closing phenylalanine or tryptophan. The D gene is left open where the match is weak. Rows give clone size only sometimes, using once, few, many, or a class for an expanded clone.

d_call	j_call	v_call	clone_size	cdr3_aa	cdr3_nt
TRBD1	TRBJ1-5	TRBV19	-	CASSIAIGGAASPQHF	TGTGCCAGTAGTATAGCAATAGGGGGCGCCGCTTCCCCCCAGCATTTT
-	TRBJ1-5	TRBV20-1	few	CSAEGYSNQPQHF	TGCAGTGCTGAAGGTTATAGCAATCAGCCCCAGCATTTT
TRBD1	TRBJ1-1	TRBV7-6	few	CASSYRQGGITEAFF	TGTGCCAGCAGCTACAGACAGGGGGGAATCACTGAAGCTTTCTTT
TRBD2	TRBJ2-7	TRBV24-1	-	CATSPSGSIHEQYF	TGTGCCACCAGCCCTAGCGGGAGTATCCACGAGCAGTACTTC
-	TRBJ2-1	TRBV11-2	-	CASSPGERISYNEQFF	TGTGCCAGCAGCCCAGGGGAGCGGATCTCCTACAATGAGCAGTTCTTC
-	TRBJ2-7	TRBV2	-	CASSSAGSPHEQYF	TGTGCCAGCAGTTCCGCAGGGTCTCCCCACGAGCAGTACTTC
TRBD2	TRBJ2-5	TRBV10-3	-	CAISEPRGGEGETQYF	TGTGCCATCAGTGAGCCGAGGGGAGGGGAGGGAGAGACCCAGTACTTC
TRBD1	TRBJ1-6	TRBV27	few	CASSTTGKSSYNSPLHF	TGTGCCAGCAGTACGACAGGGAAGAGCTCCTATAATTCACCCCTCCACTTT
TRBD2	TRBJ2-5	TRBV7-6	few	CASSPHQTSGETQYF	TGTGCCAGCAGCCCGCATCAGACTAGCGGTGAGACCCAGTACTTC
-	TRBJ1-2	TRBV20-1	few	CSASSESYGYTF	TGCAGTGCCAGCAGTGAAAGCTATGGCTACACCTTC
-	TRBJ2-6	TRBV20-1	few	CSASPWADLDVANVLTF	TGCAGTGCTAGTCCGTGGGCCGACCTGGATGTGGCCAACGTCCTGACTTTC
TRBD1	TRBJ1-6	TRBV27	-	CASSFYRGYDSPLHF	TGTGCCAGCAGTTTCTACAGGGGGTATGATTCACCCCTCCACTTT
TRBD1	TRBJ1-2	TRBV27	few	CASSSPTGSGYTF	TGTGCCAGCAGTTCTCCGACAGGGAGCGGCTACACCTTC
-	TRBJ2-7	TRBV20-1	-	CSASPFNPQRSEQYF	TGCAGTGCTAGCCCCTTTAACCCACAGAGGAGCGAGCAGTACTTC
TRBD1	TRBJ1-1	TRBV20-1	-	CSAKAGGTEAFF	TGCAGTGCTAAGGCAGGGGGCACTGAAGCTTTCTTT
-	TRBJ2-7	TRBV30	-	CAWSVQIGFEQYF	TGTGCCTGGAGTGTACAAATAGGGTTCGAGCAGTACTTC
-	TRBJ2-1	TRBV7-8	-	CASSLVMGFWGSHEQFF	TGTGCCAGCAGCTTAGTTATGGGGTTTTGGGGCAGCCATGAGCAGTTCTTC
-	TRBJ1-5	TRBV12-3/TRBV12-4	-	CASRSRGAQPQHF	TGTGCCAGCAGATCAAGGGGGGCTCAGCCCCAGCATTTT
-	TRBJ1-5	TRBV28	-	CASSLQGYSNQPQHF	TGTGCCAGCAGCTTGCAGGGCTATAGCAATCAGCCCCAGCATTTT
-	TRBJ2-3	TRBV4-1	few	CASSRTGRPDTQYF	TGCGCCAGCAGTCGTACAGGGCGCCCAGATACGCAGTATTTT
-	TRBJ2-6	TRBV10-3	-	CAISEPQVGSRVLTF	TGTGCCATCAGTGAGCCGCAGGTTGGGTCACGTGTCCTGACTTTC
-	TRBJ1-4	TRBV28	-	CASSRGGATNEKLFF	TGTGCCAGCTCCCGGGGGGGGGCAACTAATGAAAAACTGTTTTTT
-	TRBJ2-1	TRBV20-1	-	CSARDRGINEQFF	TGCAGTGCTAGAGACAGGGGAATTAATGAGCAGTTCTTC
TRBD2	TRBJ2-3	TRBV30	-	CAWQGTSGSGADTQYF	TGTGCCTGGCAAGGGACTAGCGGGAGCGGAGCAGATACGCAGTATTTT
TRBD2	TRBJ2-3	TRBV11-1	-	CASSSGTRGPTDTQYF	TGTGCCAGCAGCTCCGGGACTAGGGGACCCACAGATACGCAGTATTTT
-	TRBJ2-2	TRBV7-2	few	CASSGLWRDGELFF	TGTGCCAGCAGCGGCCTTTGGCGGGACGGGGAGCTGTTTTTT